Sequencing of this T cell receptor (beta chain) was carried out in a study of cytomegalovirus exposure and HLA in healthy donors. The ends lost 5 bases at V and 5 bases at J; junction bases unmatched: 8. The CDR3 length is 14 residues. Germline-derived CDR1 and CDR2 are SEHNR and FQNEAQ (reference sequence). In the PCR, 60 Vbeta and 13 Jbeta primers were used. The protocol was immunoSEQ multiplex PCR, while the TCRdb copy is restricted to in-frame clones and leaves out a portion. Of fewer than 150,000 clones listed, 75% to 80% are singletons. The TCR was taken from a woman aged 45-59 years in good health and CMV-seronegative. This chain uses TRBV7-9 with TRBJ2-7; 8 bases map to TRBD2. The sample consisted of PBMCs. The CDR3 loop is CASSPRGGINEQYF. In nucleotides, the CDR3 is TGTGCCAGCAGCCCACGGGGGGGCATTAACGAGCAGTACTTC. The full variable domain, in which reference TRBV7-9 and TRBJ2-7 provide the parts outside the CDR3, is DTGVSQNPRHKITKRGQNVTFRCDPISEHNRLYWYRQTLGQGPEFLTYFQNEAQLEKSRLLSDRFSAERPKGSFSTLEIQRTEQGDSAMYLCASSPRGGINEQYFGPGTRLTVT.